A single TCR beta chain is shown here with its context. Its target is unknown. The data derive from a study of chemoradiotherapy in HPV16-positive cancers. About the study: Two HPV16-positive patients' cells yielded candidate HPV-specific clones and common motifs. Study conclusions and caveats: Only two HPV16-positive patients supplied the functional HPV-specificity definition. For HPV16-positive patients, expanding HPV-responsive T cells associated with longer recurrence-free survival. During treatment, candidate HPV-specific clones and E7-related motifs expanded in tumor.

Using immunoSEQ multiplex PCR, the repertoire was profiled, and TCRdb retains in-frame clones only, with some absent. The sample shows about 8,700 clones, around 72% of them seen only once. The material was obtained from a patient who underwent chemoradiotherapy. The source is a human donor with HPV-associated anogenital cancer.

The chain's CDR3 is CASSLATGANIQYF. Here the CDR3 DNA reads TGCGCCAGCAGCTTGGCCACAGGGGCAAACATTCAGTACTTC. V and J are TRBV5-1 and TRBJ2-4; TRBD1 agrees at 7 bases. This CDR3 has 14 amino acids. In germline, CDR1 is SGHRS, CDR2 YFSETQ. V lost 0 bases and J lost 6; bases outside the gene matches: 3.